These T cell receptor beta chains were read from a single sample in a study of blood T cell repertoires in COVID-19. The data were produced by immunoSEQ multiplex PCR, yet TCRdb's version contains in-frame clones alone and is incomplete. The data hold fewer than 350,000 clones, with roughly 85% observed a single time. Sequencing was done on a sample of PBMCs or T cells enriched from blood (not recorded which). These receptors all come from a woman in her thirties who had been exposed to COVID-19. The CDR3 runs from the conserved cysteine through the conserved F or W. A D gene is named only where the DNA matches it firmly. Rows give clone size only sometimes, using once, few, many, or a class for an expanded clone.

clone size: NA; V gene: TRBV6-1; D gene: NA; J gene: TRBJ2-7; CDR3 length: 15; CDR3 protein: CASSEDPVPSYEQYF; CDR3 DNA: TGTGCCAGCAGTGAAGACCCAGTTCCCTCCTACGAGCAGTACTTC
clone size: NA; V gene: TRBV7-6; D gene: TRBD1; J gene: TRBJ1-2; CDR3 length: 13; CDR3 protein: CASSHGTGKGYTF; CDR3 DNA: TGTGCCAGCAGCCACGGGACAGGGAAGGGCTACACCTTC
clone size: NA; V gene: TRBV19; D gene: TRBD1; J gene: TRBJ1-3; CDR3 length: 14; CDR3 protein: CASIQRDSGNTIYF; CDR3 DNA: TGTGCCAGTATCCAAAGGGACAGTGGAAACACCATATATTTT
clone size: NA; V gene: TRBV28; D gene: NA; J gene: TRBJ1-5; CDR3 length: 12; CDR3 protein: CASSFGLQPQHF; CDR3 DNA: TGTGCCAGCAGTTTCGGTCTCCAACCCCAGCATTTT
clone size: NA; V gene: TRBV7-8; D gene: NA; J gene: TRBJ1-2; CDR3 length: 15; CDR3 protein: CASSLKFGVEVYYTF; CDR3 DNA: TGTGCCAGCAGCTTAAAATTCGGGGTAGAGGTTTACTACACCTTC
clone size: NA; V gene: TRBV4-2; D gene: TRBD2; J gene: TRBJ2-5; CDR3 length: 16; CDR3 protein: CASSQEPGLEQETQYF; CDR3 DNA: TGTGCCAGCAGCCAAGAGCCCGGACTAGAGCAAGAGACCCAGTACTTC
clone size: NA; V gene: TRBV11-2; D gene: TRBD1; J gene: TRBJ2-4; CDR3 length: 17; CDR3 protein: CASSTRDRGPAKNIQYF; CDR3 DNA: TGTGCCAGCAGCACGCGAGACAGGGGACCAGCCAAAAACATTCAGTACTTC
clone size: NA; V gene: TRBV28; D gene: NA; J gene: TRBJ1-2; CDR3 length: 12; CDR3 protein: CASSSPRGGYTF; CDR3 DNA: TGTGCCAGCAGTTCCCCCCGGGGTGGCTACACCTTC
clone size: NA; V gene: TRBV9; D gene: TRBD1; J gene: TRBJ1-2; CDR3 length: 15; CDR3 protein: CASSVRGQGNGGYTF; CDR3 DNA: TGTGCCAGCAGCGTGAGGGGACAGGGTAATGGTGGCTACACCTTC
clone size: NA; V gene: TRBV4-3; D gene: TRBD1; J gene: TRBJ2-7; CDR3 length: 19; CDR3 protein: CASSQDIPKGAGGKDEQYF; CDR3 DNA: TGCGCCAGCAGCCAAGATATCCCCAAAGGGGCAGGGGGTAAGGACGAGCAGTACTTC
clone size: NA; V gene: TRBV19; D gene: NA; J gene: TRBJ2-3; CDR3 length: 15; CDR3 protein: CASSIGGGALDTQYF; CDR3 DNA: TGTGCCAGTAGTATAGGAGGGGGAGCCTTGGATACGCAGTATTTT
clone size: few; V gene: TRBV11-2; D gene: NA; J gene: TRBJ1-4; CDR3 length: 14; CDR3 protein: CASSFNRVGEKLFF; CDR3 DNA: TGTGCCAGCAGCTTTAACAGGGTTGGTGAAAAACTGTTTTTT
clone size: NA; V gene: TRBV2; D gene: TRBD2; J gene: TRBJ2-3; CDR3 length: 15; CDR3 protein: CASSRLAGESDTQYF; CDR3 DNA: TGTGCCAGCAGTAGACTAGCGGGAGAATCAGATACGCAGTATTTT
clone size: NA; V gene: TRBV6-6; D gene: TRBD1; J gene: TRBJ1-6; CDR3 length: 16; CDR3 protein: CASSYLTGQGGSPLHF; CDR3 DNA: TGTGCCAGCAGTTACCTCACAGGGCAGGGGGGCTCACCCCTCCACTTT
clone size: NA; V gene: TRBV19; D gene: TRBD1; J gene: TRBJ1-2; CDR3 length: 15; CDR3 protein: CASSIPWTGEDGYTF; CDR3 DNA: TGTGCCAGTAGTATTCCCTGGACAGGGGAGGATGGCTACACCTTC
clone size: NA; V gene: TRBV28; D gene: TRBD1; J gene: TRBJ2-1; CDR3 length: 18; CDR3 protein: CASSPPLHTDRGYNEQFF; CDR3 DNA: TGTGCCAGCAGCCCGCCCCTACATACGGACAGGGGTTACAATGAGCAGTTCTTC
clone size: NA; V gene: TRBV11-2; D gene: TRBD1; J gene: TRBJ2-1; CDR3 length: 16; CDR3 protein: CASSISPGQGYNEQFF; CDR3 DNA: TGTGCCAGCTCCATTTCTCCGGGACAGGGATACAATGAGCAGTTCTTC
clone size: NA; V gene: TRBV19; D gene: NA; J gene: TRBJ1-5; CDR3 length: 15; CDR3 protein: CASSIVGASEQPQHF; CDR3 DNA: TGTGCCAGTAGTATCGTAGGGGCTTCGGAACAGCCCCAGCATTTT
clone size: NA; V gene: TRBV10-3; D gene: TRBD1; J gene: TRBJ1-1; CDR3 length: 12; CDR3 protein: CAISGGTGEAFF; CDR3 DNA: TGTGCCATCAGTGGGGGGACAGGAGAAGCTTTCTTT
clone size: once; V gene: TRBV19; D gene: TRBD1; J gene: TRBJ1-1; CDR3 length: 15; CDR3 protein: CASLRGDRVNTEAFF; CDR3 DNA: TGTGCCAGTTTAAGGGGGGACAGGGTGAACACTGAAGCTTTCTTT
clone size: NA; V gene: TRBV30; D gene: NA; J gene: TRBJ1-5; CDR3 length: 19; CDR3 protein: CAWSSPEGGVTYSNQPQHF; CDR3 DNA: TGTGCCTGGAGTTCGCCTGAGGGAGGCGTCACTTATAGCAATCAGCCCCAGCATTTT
clone size: NA; V gene: TRBV25-1; D gene: TRBD1; J gene: TRBJ2-7; CDR3 length: 15; CDR3 protein: CASSEFDRGRYEQYF; CDR3 DNA: TGTGCCAGCAGTGAATTTGACAGGGGGCGGTACGAGCAGTACTTC